The text below deals with one T cell receptor beta chain. Trimming took 4 bases from V and 3 from J; bases not matched to a gene: 13. Germline-derived CDR1 and CDR2 are SGHRS and YFSETQ. This CDR3 is 17 amino acids long. These data come from a study of blood T cell repertoires in COVID-19. Across the study: The United States, Italy and Spain provided the acute and convalescent COVID-19 samples.

In the authors' workflow: It was from reference gene primer amplification that nucleated cell counts were estimated. The repertoire was sequenced with immunoSEQ multiplex PCR; TCRdb's copy has only in-frame clones and lacks some. V and J calls plus clone size are reproduced from that table; the DNA served to infer D and trimming. This table has tens of thousands of clones, under 85% appearing once. This receptor was identified in a human donor in a cohort sampled during active COVID-19. The sample consisted of peripheral blood. V is TRBV5-1 and J is TRBJ2-7; 10 bases align to TRBD2. CDR3 region: CASSPWVGTSEVYEQYF. The CDR3 bases are TGCGCCAGCAGCCCTTGGGTCGGGACTAGCGAGGTCTACGAGCAGTACTTC.